One sample yielded the 5 T cell receptor beta chains listed below, sequenced in a study of control samples from healthy donors and cancer patients. Sequenced by immunoSEQ multiplex PCR; TCRdb stores in-frame clones only, minus some. The sample records some 200,000 clones, about nine tenths being singletons. The sequencing input was blood. Receptors originate from a woman aged 25 to 39 in good health.

V is TRBV7-9 and J is TRBJ1-1; perhaps TRBD1 as D (5 bases). The ends were cut back, 5 bases at V and 0 bases at J, with 10 bases in the middle. The CDR3 sequence is 14 residues long. Germline CDR1 and CDR2: SEHNR and FQNEAQ (reference sequence). CDR3 coding DNA: TGTGCCAGCAGCCCCGGGGGGATGAACACTGAAGCTTTCTTT. Translated, it gives CASSPGGMNTEAFF.

This rearrangement joins TRBV2 to TRBJ2-3; perhaps D is TRBD1 or TRBD2 (5 bases each). The CDR3 totals 14 residues. Trimming left V 7 bases short and J 3 bases short, with 14 bases between. CDR1 and CDR2 (germline): SNHLY, FYNNEI. CDR3 in amino acids: CASTRDVYTDTQYF. The CDR3 coding sequence is TGTGCCAGCACCCGGGACGTTTATACAGATACGCAGTATTTT.

The V gene is TRBV4-1, the J gene TRBJ2-1; D tentatively fits TRBD1 or TRBD2 (5 bases each). V was shortened by 4 bases and J by 0 bases, with 10 bases between the two germline ends. The germline CDR1 and CDR2 sequences are MGHRA and YSYEKL. The CDR3 spans 15 residues. The CDR3 sequence: CASSLGRSSYNEQFF. DNA for the CDR3: TGCGCCAGCAGCCTGGGACGGAGCTCCTACAATGAGCAGTTCTTC.

Only a few counts were recorded for this clone. The chain recombines TRBV7-9 with TRBJ1-6; 9 bases align to TRBD1. V lost 0 bases to trimming and J lost 6 bases; unmatched junction nucleotides: 0. Germline-derived CDR1 and CDR2 are SEHNR and FQNEAQ (reference sequence). This CDR3 comprises 15 residues. The DNA of the CDR3 is TGTGCCAGCAGCTTAGCGGGACAGGGTAATTCACCCCTCCACTTT. This translates into CASSLAGQGNSPLHF. The whole variable domain, filled in from reference TRBV7-9 and TRBJ1-6, reads DTGVSQNPRHKITKRGQNVTFRCDPISEHNRLYWYRQTLGQGPEFLTYFQNEAQLEKSRLLSDRFSAERPKGSFSTLEIQRTEQGDSAMYLCASSLAGQGNSPLHFGNGTRLTVT.

V gene TRBV7-2 combines with J gene TRBJ1-3, with TRBD1 matching over 11 bases. J gave up 4 bases and V 5 bases, and 4 bases lay outside the gene matches. Per germline, CDR1 SGHTA and CDR2 FQGNSA. The CDR3 consists of 15 residues. CDR3 sequence (DNA): TGTGCCAGCAGCCGGACAGGGGGCGCCGGAAACACCATATATTTT. This sequence encodes CASSRTGGAGNTIYF. The full variable domain, in which reference TRBV7-2 and TRBJ1-3 provide the parts outside the CDR3, is GAGVSQSPSNKVTEKGKDVELRCDPISGHTALYWYRQSLGQGLEFLIYFQGNSAPDKSGLPSDRFSAERTGGSVSTLTIQRTQQEDSAVYLCASSRTGGAGNTIYFGEGSWLTVV.